Sequencing of this T cell receptor beta chain was carried out in a study of shared clonotypes between healthy human individuals. CDR1 SGHRS and CDR2 YFSETQ come from the germline V gene. This CDR3 region has 15 residues. Trimming left V 0 bases short and J 0 bases short, with 9 bases between. TCRdb's table, derived via immunoSEQ multiplex PCR, lists solely in-frame clones and lacks some. The top ten hold 0.32% of the sample, which has approximately 400,000 clones, 90% to 98% seen once. CD8 memory was a combination that joined CD45RO+ cells with CCR7-negative CD45RA+ TemRA cells. This chain joins TRBV5-1 and TRBJ2-5; D call uncertain. This sequence originates from a man aged 30-40 years in good health. The source material was memory CD8+ T cells sorted from blood. Subset denoted: CD45RO+ cells pooled with CCR7-negative TemRA cells. This chain's CDR3 is CASSLAGQDQETQYF. The CDR3 DNA follows: TGCGCCAGCAGCTTGGCCGGGCAGGACCAAGAGACCCAGTACTTC.